The 5 T cell receptor beta chains listed next were all sequenced from one sample in a study of control samples from healthy donors and cancer patients. Clones were read by immunoSEQ multiplex PCR, and TCRdb kept only the in-frame ones, dropping some. The data show 100,000 to 150,000 clones, roughly 92% seen once. The material sequenced was blood. The receptors stem from a man younger than 30 in good health.

V gene TRBV11-1 combines with J gene TRBJ2-3; D is undetermined. The CDR3 spans 12 residues. From germline, CDR1 is SGHAT and CDR2 FQDESV (reference sequence). Trimming shortened V by 5 bases and J by 6 bases, and 9 bases separated the two germline ends. The CDR3 loop is CASSPQGDTQYF. As DNA, the CDR3 is TGTGCCAGCAGCCCCCAAGGCGATACGCAGTATTTT.

The J gene is TRBJ2-5, the V gene TRBV10-3; D assignment may be TRBD1 or TRBD2 (5 bases each). The germline gives CDR1 ENHRY, CDR2 SYGVKD. The CDR3 loop spans 16 amino acids. Trimming took 3 bases from V and 5 from J, leaving 19 bases between them. The CDR3: CAISDSGTEPGETQYF. CDR3 nucleotide sequence: TGTGCCATCAGTGACTCTGGGACGGAGCCGGGGGAGACCCAGTACTTC.

This chain joins TRBV15 and TRBJ2-1, with 14 bases lining up with TRBD2. There are 15 residues in the CDR3. The ends lost 3 bases at V and 6 bases at J; junction bases unmatched: 1. Germline loops: CDR1 LNHNV, CDR2 YYDKDF (reference sequence). This CDR3 reads CATSRTSGGANEQFF. As DNA, the CDR3 is TGTGCCACCAGCAGGACTAGCGGGGGGGCCAATGAGCAGTTCTTC. The whole variable domain, filled in from reference TRBV15 and TRBJ2-1, reads DAMVIQNPRYQVTQFGKPVTLSCSQTLNHNVMYWYQQKSSQAPKLLFHYYDKDFNNEADTPDNFQSRRPNTSFCFLDIRSPGLGDTAMYLCATSRTSGGANEQFFGPGTRLTVL.

The chain has TRBV25-1 and TRBJ1-1; D is uncertain. Germline V gives CDR1 MGHDK, CDR2 SYGVNS. CDR3 size: 14 residues. Between the trimmed V and J ends, which lost 5 bases and 4 bases, there was a span of 14 bases. The CDR3 DNA follows: TGTGCCAGCAGTCTATTGTGGGAAGGCACTGAAGCTTTCTTT. This encodes CASSLLWEGTEAFF.

This chain joins TRBV5-1 and TRBJ2-7, with 11 positions matching TRBD1. Germline CDR1 SGHRS, CDR2 YFSETQ. CDR3 length: 15 residues. V lost 4 bases to trimming and J lost 6 bases; unmatched junction nucleotides: 9. CDR3 nucleotides: TGCGCCAGCAGCCGCGGGACAGGGGGGGCGGGCGAGCAGTACTTC. It codes for CASSRGTGGAGEQYF.